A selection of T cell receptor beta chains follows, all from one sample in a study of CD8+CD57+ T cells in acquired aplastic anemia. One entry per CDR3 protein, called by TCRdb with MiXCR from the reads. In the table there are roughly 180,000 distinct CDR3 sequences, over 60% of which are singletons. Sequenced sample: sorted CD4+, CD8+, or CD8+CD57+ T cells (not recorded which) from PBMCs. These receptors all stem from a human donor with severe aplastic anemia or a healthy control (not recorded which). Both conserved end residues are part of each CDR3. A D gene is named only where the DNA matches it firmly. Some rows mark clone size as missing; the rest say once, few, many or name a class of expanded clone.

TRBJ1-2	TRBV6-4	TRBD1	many	CARIPTGLYGYTF	TGTGCCAGAATCCCGACAGGGTTATATGGCTACACCTTC
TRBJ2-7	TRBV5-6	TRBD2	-	CASNSGERGRYEQYF	TGTGCCAGCAACAGCGGGGAGCGGGGGCGGTACGAGCAGTACTTC
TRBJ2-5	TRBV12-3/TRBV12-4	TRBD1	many	CASSLGTGTETQYF	TGTGCCAGCAGTTTAGGGACAGGGACCGAGACCCAGTACTTC
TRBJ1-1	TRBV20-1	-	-	CSARPGEAFF	TGCAGTGCTAGGCCCGGTGAAGCTTTCTTT
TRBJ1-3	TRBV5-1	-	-	CASSLDRVSGNTIYF	TGCGCCAGCAGCTTGGACAGGGTATCAGGAAACACCATATATTTT
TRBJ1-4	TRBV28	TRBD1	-	CASSLPRGDRVAKLFF	TGTGCCAGCAGCCTCCCCAGGGGGGACAGGGTTGCAAAACTGTTTTTT
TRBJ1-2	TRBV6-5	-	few	CASSASTGWGMVYGYTF	TGTGCCAGCAGTGCCTCGACAGGTTGGGGGATGGTTTATGGCTACACCTTC
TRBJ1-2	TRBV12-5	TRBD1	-	CASGHLTGNYGYTF	TGTGCTAGTGGTCACTTGACAGGGAACTATGGCTACACCTTC
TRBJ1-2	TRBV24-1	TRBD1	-	CATSNRQGPNGYTF	TGTGCCACCTCAAACCGACAGGGTCCAAATGGCTACACCTTC
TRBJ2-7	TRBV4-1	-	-	CASSQLDTYEQYF	TGCGCCAGCAGCCAACTAGATACCTACGAGCAGTACTTC
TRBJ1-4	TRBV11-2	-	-	CASSQDPQATNEKLFF	TGCGCCAGCAGCCAAGATCCGCAGGCAACTAATGAAAAACTGTTTTTT
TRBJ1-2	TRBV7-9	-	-	CASSQSGLSGGYTF	TGTGCCAGCAGCCAAAGCGGGCTTTCTGGGGGCTACACCTTC
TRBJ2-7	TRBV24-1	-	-	CATSAGGPYEQYF	TGTGCCACCAGTGCCGGAGGACCCTACGAGCAGTACTTC
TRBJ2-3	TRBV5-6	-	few	CASSLGPGTQYF	TGTGCCAGCAGCCTAGGACCGGGTACGCAGTATTTT
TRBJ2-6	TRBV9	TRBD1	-	CASSVKRDRANVLTF	TGTGCCAGCAGCGTAAAGCGGGACAGGGCGAACGTCCTGACTTTC
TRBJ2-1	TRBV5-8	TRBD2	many	CASSVSGGAFNEQFF	TGTGCCAGCAGCGTTAGCGGGGGGGCGTTCAATGAGCAGTTCTTC
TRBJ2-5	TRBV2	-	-	CASSLIQGIVGETQYF	TGTGCCAGCAGTCTAATACAGGGCATCGTAGGCGAGACCCAGTACTTC
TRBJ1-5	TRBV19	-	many	CASSIDDSPKQPQHF	TGTGCCAGTAGTATAGATGACAGCCCAAAGCAGCCCCAGCATTTT
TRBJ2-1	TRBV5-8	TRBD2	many	CASSLGGGYSAGNEQFF	TGTGCCAGCAGCTTGGGGGGGGGGTATAGCGCCGGTAATGAGCAGTTCTTC
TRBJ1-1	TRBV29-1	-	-	CSVKTALNTEAFF	TGCAGCGTCAAGACAGCGTTGAACACTGAAGCTTTCTTT
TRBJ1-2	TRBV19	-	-	CASSRQAALDGYTF	TGTGCCAGTAGTAGGCAGGCGGCTTTGGATGGCTACACCTTC
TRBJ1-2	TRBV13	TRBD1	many	CASLRTGAGLTYGYTF	TGTGCCAGCCTAAGGACAGGGGCAGGGCTGACCTATGGCTACACCTTC
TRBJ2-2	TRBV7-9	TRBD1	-	CASSRDRVKTGELFF	TGTGCCAGCAGCCGAGACAGGGTGAAGACCGGGGAGCTGTTTTTT
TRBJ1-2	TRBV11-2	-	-	CASSSTDEHGYTF	TGTGCCAGCAGCTCGACGGATGAGCATGGCTACACCTTC
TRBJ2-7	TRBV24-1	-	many	CATSDSSPRFIREITYEQYF	TGTGCCACCAGTGATTCCTCCCCGCGTTTCATTCGAGAAATCACCTACGAGCAGTACTTC
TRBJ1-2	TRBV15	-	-	CATSRAAGVNYGYTF	TGTGCCACCAGCAGAGCAGCAGGTGTGAACTATGGCTACACCTTC
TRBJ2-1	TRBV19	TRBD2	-	CASSLSPTSGVSDEQFF	TGTGCCAGTAGCCTTTCGCCCACTAGCGGGGTGAGCGATGAGCAGTTCTTC
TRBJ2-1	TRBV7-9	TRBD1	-	CASSHGQAPYNEQFF	TGTGCCAGCAGCCATGGACAGGCTCCCTACAATGAGCAGTTCTTC
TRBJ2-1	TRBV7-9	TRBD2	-	CASSFRGAYNEQFF	TGTGCCAGCAGCTTCCGGGGGGCCTACAATGAGCAGTTCTTC
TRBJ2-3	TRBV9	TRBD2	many	CASSLSGGLTDTQYF	TGTGCCAGCAGCTTGAGCGGGGGGCTCACAGATACGCAGTATTTT
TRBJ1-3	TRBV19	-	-	CASYVSGNTIYF	TGTGCCAGTTACGTTAGCGGAAACACCATATATTTT
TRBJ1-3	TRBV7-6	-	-	CASSLVVAGNTIYF	TGTGCCAGCAGCTTAGTGGTAGCTGGAAACACCATATATTTT
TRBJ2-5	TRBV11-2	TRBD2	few	CASSLALTSRETQYF	TGTGCCAGCAGCTTAGCCCTGACTAGCAGAGAGACCCAGTACTTC
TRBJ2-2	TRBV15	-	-	CATSRDVGGELFF	TGTGCCACCAGCAGAGATGTGGGTGGGGAGCTGTTTTTT
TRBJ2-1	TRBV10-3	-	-	CAISAKGALYNEQFF	TGTGCCATCAGTGCTAAAGGGGCCCTCTACAATGAGCAGTTCTTC
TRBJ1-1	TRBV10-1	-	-	CASSEEAMSTEAFF	TGCGCCAGCAGTGAAGAGGCGATGAGCACTGAAGCTTTCTTT
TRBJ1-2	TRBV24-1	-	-	CATSGGTDYGYTF	TGTGCCACCAGTGGAGGGACGGACTATGGCTACACCTTC
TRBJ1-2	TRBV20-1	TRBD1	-	CSARDRRGDRGRLGYGYTF	TGCAGTGCTAGAGATCGAAGGGGGGACAGGGGGCGCCTGGGCTATGGCTACACCTTC
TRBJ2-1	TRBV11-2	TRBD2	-	CASSSVAGEYDEQFF	TGTGCCAGCAGCTCTGTGGCGGGGGAGTACGATGAGCAGTTCTTC
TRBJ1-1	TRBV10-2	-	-	CASSDLRLGTEAFF	TGCGCCAGCAGTGACCTCCGGCTGGGCACTGAAGCTTTCTTT
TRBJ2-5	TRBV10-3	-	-	CAISAVRETQYF	TGTGCCATCTCCGCGGTCCGAGAGACCCAGTACTTC
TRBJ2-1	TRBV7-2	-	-	CASSSSQAQYNEQFF	TGTGCCAGCAGCTCATCACAGGCCCAGTACAATGAGCAGTTCTTC
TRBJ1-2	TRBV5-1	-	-	CASSVLGRSGYGYTF	TGCGCCAGCAGCGTACTGGGGAGGAGTGGCTATGGCTACACCTTC
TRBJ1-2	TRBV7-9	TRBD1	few	CASSLALDRALYTF	TGTGCCAGCAGCTTAGCCTTGGACAGGGCGCTCTACACCTTC
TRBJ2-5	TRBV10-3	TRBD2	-	CAISESLAGVQETQYF	TGTGCCATCAGTGAGTCACTAGCGGGGGTCCAAGAGACCCAGTACTTC
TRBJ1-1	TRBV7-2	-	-	CASSRGPLGTEAFF	TGTGCCAGCAGCCGAGGGCCGTTGGGCACTGAAGCTTTCTTT
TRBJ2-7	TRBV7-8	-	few	CASSLEREYEQYF	TGTGCCAGCAGCTTAGAACGTGAGTACGAGCAGTACTTC
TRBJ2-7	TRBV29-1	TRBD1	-	CSVRDSIYYEQYF	TGCAGCGTTAGGGACAGTATCTACTACGAGCAGTACTTC
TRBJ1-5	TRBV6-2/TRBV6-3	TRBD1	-	CASSYIKGAQPQHF	TGTGCCAGCAGTTACATTAAGGGGGCGCAGCCCCAGCATTTT
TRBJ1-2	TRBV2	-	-	CASANQGRYGYTF	TGTGCCAGCGCAAATCAGGGAAGGTATGGCTACACCTTC
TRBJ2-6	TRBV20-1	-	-	CSARVRISGANVLTF	TGCAGTGCTAGAGTGAGAATCTCTGGGGCCAACGTCCTGACTTTC
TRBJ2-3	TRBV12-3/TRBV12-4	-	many	CASSLIREHIRGTDTQYF	TGTGCCAGCAGTTTAATCCGGGAGCACATCCGCGGCACAGATACGCAGTATTTT
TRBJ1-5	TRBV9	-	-	CAGSAGTVSNQPQHF	TGTGCCGGCAGTGCCGGGACGGTGAGCAATCAGCCCCAGCATTTT
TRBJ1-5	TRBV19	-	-	CASSPRTLRNQPQHF	TGTGCCAGTAGTCCAAGGACCCTACGGAATCAGCCCCAGCATTTT